This record covers a single T cell receptor beta chain. The assay was immunoSEQ multiplex PCR, and TCRdb's table has in-frame clones only and misses some. The repertoire holds around 140,000 clones, with 89% as singletons. This sample stems from a study of blood T cell repertoires in COVID-19. On the study more broadly: Acute-phase and convalescent COVID-19 samples originated in the United States, Italy and Spain.

This CDR3 has 18 amino acids. V was clipped by 0 bases and J by 2 bases, with 18 bases between them. CDR1 and CDR2 from the germline V gene are SGHKS and YYEKEE (reference sequence). This sequence joins TRBV5-5 and TRBJ1-5; D possibly corresponds to TRBD1 (6 bases). Material: peripheral blood. The TCR originated in a human donor in a cohort sampled during active COVID-19. As DNA, the CDR3 is TGTGCCAGCAGCTTGGCCCCAGGGGCAGGGGCTGGCAATCAGCCCCAGCATTTT. Protein sequence: CASSLAPGAGAGNQPQHF. Complete variable domain (other parts from reference TRBV5-5 and TRBJ1-5): DAGVTQSPTHLIKTRGQQVTLRCSPISGHKSVSWYQQVLGQGPQFIFQYYEKEERGRGNFPDRFSARQFPNYSSELNVNALLLGDSALYLCASSLAPGAGAGNQPQHFGDGTRLSIL.